One and the same sample provided the 16 T cell receptor beta chains below, sequenced in a study of blood T cell repertoires in COVID-19. This table comes from immunoSEQ multiplex PCR, and its TCRdb copy is limited to in-frame clones, with some not included. The table shows about 280,000 clones, with 65% to 90% occurring only once. The sequenced material came from peripheral blood. All receptors derive from a man in his fifties or sixties with active or convalescent COVID-19.

This chain's CDR3 is CASRRAPDRGNYGYTF. The CDR3 DNA sequence: TGTGCCAGCAGACGTGCCCCGGACAGGGGGAACTATGGCTACACCTTC. The gene calls are TRBV27 and TRBJ1-2; 10 positions match TRBD1. In germline, CDR1 is MNHEY, CDR2 SMNVEV (reference sequence). The CDR3 is made up of 16 amino acids. Trimming removed 6 bases from V and 2 bases from J; junction bases left unmatched: 9.

The rearrangement joins TRBV18 to TRBJ1-1; D not resolved. CDR1 and CDR2 (germline): KGHSH, LQKENI. The CDR3 consists of 13 residues. V lost 4 bases and J 3 bases, leaving 9 bases between the germline ends. The CDR3 protein is CASSRQVDTEAFF. CDR3 bases: TGTGCCAGCTCACGGCAGGTGGACACTGAAGCTTTCTTT.

The chain carries TRBV7-9 and TRBJ2-2, with 11 nucleotides matching TRBD2. Germline lookup yields CDR1 SEHNR and CDR2 FQNEAQ (reference sequence). The CDR3 runs 16 residues. V was clipped by 1 base and J by 8 bases; unmatched bases: 6. This CDR3 reads CASSLEGLAALGELFF. DNA for the CDR3: TGTGCCAGCAGCTTAGAGGGACTAGCGGCCTTGGGGGAGCTGTTTTTT.

CDR3 region: CASSPMPGMNTEAFF. The DNA for the CDR3 is TGTGCCAGCTCACCAATGCCGGGGATGAACACTGAAGCTTTCTTT. The genes are TRBV18 and TRBJ1-1; D is unresolved. The CDR3 length is 15 residues. Trimming pared 2 bases from V and 0 bases from J, leaving 10 bases between. Germline values: CDR1 KGHSH, CDR2 LQKENI.

The V gene is TRBV6-5, the J gene TRBJ1-2; TRBD1 might be the D (5 bases). V dropped 2 bases and J dropped 8 bases, with 21 bases sitting between them. Germline loops: CDR1 MNHEY, CDR2 SVGAGI. This CDR3 region has 16 residues. The CDR3, as DNA: TGTGCCAGCAGTTACAGCCGGGGACTCACCGGGGTCGGCTACACCTTC. Its translation is CASSYSRGLTGVGYTF.

The V and J genes are TRBV7-9 and TRBJ1-2; D uncertain. The CDR3 loop spans 12 amino acids. Trimming took 1 base from V and 8 from J, leaving 8 bases between them. CDR1 and CDR2 from the germline V gene are SEHNR and FQNEAQ (reference sequence). This CDR3 reads CASSLGTIGYTF. CDR3 nucleotides: TGTGCCAGCAGCTTAGGTACAATCGGCTACACCTTC.

The chain recombines TRBV28 with TRBJ2-1; 7 positions match TRBD2. V gave up 3 bases and J gave up 1 base; unmatched junction bases: 3. The CDR3 spans 15 residues. CDR1 is MDHEN and CDR2 is SYDVKM in the germline V gene. The CDR3 DNA reads TGTGCCAGCAGTTTCGGCGGGAGATCCTACAATGAGCAGTTCTTC. This encodes CASSFGGRSYNEQFF.

The rearrangement joins TRBV6-2 or TRBV6-3 to TRBJ2-1; 12 bases match TRBD2. The germline gives CDR1 MNHEY, CDR2 SVGEGT. With 5 bases clipped from V and 11 bases from J, the junction kept 10 bases outside the gene matches. The CDR3 consists of 15 residues. In nucleotides, the CDR3 is TGTGCCAGCAGTGCGCCGGGACTAGCGGGTCGTCAGCAGTTCTTC. It translates to CASSAPGLAGRQQFF.

This chain joins TRBV7-2 and TRBJ1-2, with TRBD1 matching 9 bases. CDR3 size: 14 residues. V gave up 4 bases and J gave up 6 bases; unmatched junction bases: 6. Germline assignment: CDR1 SGHTA and CDR2 FQGNSA. Here the CDR3 reads CASSSQQGANGYTF. CDR3 coding DNA: TGTGCCAGCAGCTCCCAACAGGGGGCGAATGGCTACACCTTC.

V and J are TRBV19 and TRBJ2-3, with D possibly matching TRBD2 (6 bases). This CDR3 is 15 amino acids long. V lost 5 bases, J lost 4 bases, and 16 bases lay in between. From germline, CDR1 is LNHDA and CDR2 SQIVND (reference sequence). Here the CDR3 DNA reads TGTGCCAGTAGTTTCCGGGGGTCGTGGGCAGATACGCAGTATTTT. It codes for CASSFRGSWADTQYF.

As for this clone: The sample contains more than one DNA sequence encoding this CDR3. The V gene is TRBV3-1 (or the pseudogene TRBV3-2), the J gene TRBJ2-1; D might be TRBD1 (5 bases). CDR1 is LGHDT, CDR2 YNNKEL, per germline (reference sequence). V was trimmed by 0 bases and J by 0 bases, leaving 6 bases between them. This CDR3 spans 15 amino acids. As DNA, the CDR3 is TGTGCCAGCAGCCAAGATAGGGGCTCCTACAATGAGCAGTTCTTC. It translates to CASSQDRGSYNEQFF.

This chain joins TRBV23-1 and TRBJ2-1; 9 positions match TRBD2. TRBV23-1 is an ORF; its function is uncertain. The CDR3 runs to 16 residues. With 4 bases clipped from V and 8 bases from J, the junction kept 12 bases outside the gene matches. The CDR3, as DNA: TGCGCCAGCAGTCGATCCCCTGGCGGGAGGGCGGATGAGCAGTTCTTC. It specifies CASSRSPGGRADEQFF.

V gene TRBV9 combines with J gene TRBJ2-3, with 10 bases matching TRBD2. The CDR3 sequence is 14 residues long. The germline V gene has CDR1 SGDLS and CDR2 YYNGEE. J was trimmed by 3 bases and V by 2 bases; bases with no gene match: 0. The DNA of the CDR3 is TGTGCCAGCAGCGTTAGCGGGAGGACAGATACGCAGTATTTT. This encodes CASSVSGRTDTQYF.

This chain joins TRBV25-1 and TRBJ1-2, with D possibly TRBD1 on 5 matching bases. V was shortened by 0 bases and J by 6 bases, with 14 bases between the two germline ends. In germline, CDR1 is MGHDK, CDR2 SYGVNS. The CDR3 covers 15 residues. CDR3 in DNA: TGTGCCAGCAGTGAATACGGTCAGGGCAAGGATGGCTACACCTTC. It encodes CASSEYGQGKDGYTF.

V usage is TRBV7-9 and J usage is TRBJ1-1; TRBD1 matches at 8 bases. The V and J ends lost 5 bases and 5 bases, in that order; junction bases with no gene match: 10. Germline CDR1 is SEHNR and CDR2 is FQNEAQ (reference sequence). The CDR3 runs 15 residues. CDR3: CASSLQGAGRTEAFF. CDR3 bases: TGTGCCAGCAGCCTCCAGGGGGCAGGAAGGACTGAAGCTTTCTTT.

The V call is TRBV2, the J call TRBJ2-7; tentatively, D is TRBD1 (6 bases). V was cut by 6 bases and J by 0 bases, with 12 bases left in between. CDR3 length equals 14 residues. The germline CDR1 and CDR2 sequences are SNHLY and FYNNEI. The CDR3 sequence: CASRNRDNSYEQYF. CDR3 bases: TGTGCCAGCAGGAACCGGGACAACTCCTACGAGCAGTACTTC. Full variable domain (rest looked up from reference TRBV2 and TRBJ2-7): EPEVTQTPSHQVTQMGQEVILRCVPISNHLYFYWYRQILGQKVEFLVSFYNNEISEKSEIFDDQFSVERPDGSNFTLKIRSTKLEDSAMYFCASRNRDNSYEQYFGPGTRLTVT.